This paragraph reports one TCR beta chain. As yet, its antigen is unknown. V lost 4 bases, J lost 7 bases, and 7 bases stayed unmatched. Germline CDR1 and CDR2: MDHEN and SYDVKM. The CDR3 loop spans 15 amino acids. The source of the sample is a study of vaccination and CD4 T cells after COVID-19. Study at large: Two Hispanic individuals were among six male and four female convalescent patients.

As for treatment: roughly 10-day PBMC culture with coronavirus spike peptide pools or control peptides (ViraFEST assay). The Oncomine TCR Beta short-read assay sequenced DNA from cultured CD4+ T cells. TCRdb recomputed calls from the PCR reads with MiXCR, one row per CDR3 protein. The sample records several thousand distinct CDR3 sequences, 73% being singletons. The chain joins TRBV28 to TRBJ1-6, with 7 bases that match TRBD1. The TCR was taken from a human donor who had recovered from COVID-19. Specimen: CD4+ T cells from blood, cultured in vitro. CDR3 nucleotide sequence: TGTGCCAGCAGTTGGGGGGGACAGTCGAATTCACCCCTCCACTTT. Translation gives CASSWGGQSNSPLHF.